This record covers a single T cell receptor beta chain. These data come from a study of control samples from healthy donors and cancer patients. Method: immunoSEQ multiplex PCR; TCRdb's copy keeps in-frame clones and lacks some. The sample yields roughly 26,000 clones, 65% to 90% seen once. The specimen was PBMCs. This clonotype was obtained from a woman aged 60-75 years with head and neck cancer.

The CDR3, as DNA: TGTGCCAGCAGCAGGGGACATCCCGCCACCGGGGAGCTGTTTTTT. Residues: CASSRGHPATGELFF. The chain couples TRBV11-2 to TRBJ2-2, with a possible D match to TRBD1 (6 bases). Trimming shortened V by 5 bases and J by 4 bases, and 14 bases separated the two germline ends. This CDR3 contains 15 residues. CDR1 and CDR2 from the germline V gene are SGHAT and FQNNGV.